This entry features one T cell receptor (beta chain) sequence. The target antigen is unknown. Measured with immunoSEQ multiplex PCR; TCRdb has only the in-frame clones, and not every one. The repertoire includes 150,000 to 200,000 clones, 88% of them detected once, and roughly 26% sits in the top ten. Second-dose intervals of approximately 4 or approximately 12 weeks were pooled. The data derive from a study of T cell responses to AZD1222 COVID-19 vaccine. Study-wide results and limits: Seropositive at baseline were only 5 to 7 AZD1222 recipients. Clonal diversity may have been underestimated in mostly white British donors. Every sample of the repertoires postdated the peak T cell response.

Germline lookup yields CDR1 LNHDA and CDR2 SQIVND (reference sequence). The CDR3 covers 16 residues. With 2 bases removed from V and 2 bases from J, the gap between germline ends came to 15 bases. This rearrangement joins TRBV19 to TRBJ1-1, with unresolved D. The sequences come from peripheral blood, collected 28 days after the second AZD1222 dose. The sequence was collected from an adult who received the AZD1222 COVID-19 vaccine. CDR3 sequence reads: CASSIPLGRGNTEAFF. The CDR3 DNA reads as TGTGCCAGTAGTATACCCTTAGGACGGGGAAACACTGAAGCTTTCTTT.